Reported below is one TCR beta chain. Its target is unknown. Only in-frame clones appear in the TCRdb table, and some are missing; sequencing was by immunoSEQ multiplex PCR. Found here are some 50,000 clones, approximately 95% of them singletons; the top ten hold approximately 7.8%. The record originates from a study of cytomegalovirus exposure and HLA in healthy donors. Findings of the study overall: The CMV antigen specificity of a few CMV-associated chains was confirmed through in vitro analysis. Rarity marked most TCR sequences, yet some public TCRs occurred in many donors.

Germline V gene data show CDR1 as GTSNPN and CDR2 as SVGIG (reference sequence). V was pared by 0 bases and J by 5 bases, with 13 bases of the junction left unmatched. There are 16 residues in the CDR3. The sequence came from a woman younger than 30 in good health and CMV-seropositive. The material sequenced was PBMCs. The chain carries TRBV30 and TRBJ2-7; 7 nucleotides match TRBD1. CDR3 in DNA: TGTGCCTGGAGTGTGGGCCGACAGGGTCGGAGTGACGAGCAGTACTTC. As protein: CAWSVGRQGRSDEQYF. Looking up the rest from reference TRBV30 and TRBJ2-7 gives the full variable domain: SQTIHQWPATLVQPVGSPLSLECTVEGTSNPNLYWYRQAAGRGLQLLFYSVGIGQISSEVPQNLSASRPQDRQFILSSKKLLLSDSGFYLCAWSVGRQGRSDEQYFGPGTRLTVT.